The entry below gives a single T cell receptor beta chain sequence along with its context. Its antigen is as yet unknown. This sample is part of a study of CD8 T cell repertoires and HIV-1 epitope variants. Turning to the study itself: Each of Twenty-five Gag and Nef epitope peptides stimulated a separate culture. Control wells had CMV/EBV/flu peptides, negative Ebola AY9, or no peptide.

This CDR3 has 13 residues. V shed 4 bases and J shed 4 bases, with 9 bases lying between them. Germline values: CDR1 MDHEN, CDR2 SYDVKM. Sequencing used immunoSEQ multiplex PCR; TCRdb keeps in-frame clones, though not all of them. The sample lists roughly 5,400 clones; roughly three fifths were seen once. J is TRBJ2-3 and V is TRBV28; weak D call: TRBD1 (6 bases). The receptor comes from a male donor with HIV. Sequencing was done on a sample of cultured CD8+ T cells derived from PBMCs. CDR3 nucleotide sequence: TGTGCCAGCAGTTGGACAGCCGCAGATACGCAGTATTTT. Its protein product is CASSWTAADTQYF. The full variable domain, with the rest looked up from reference TRBV28 and TRBJ2-3, is DVKVTQSSRYLVKRTGEKVFLECVQDMDHENMFWYRQDPGLGLRLIYFSYDVKMKEKGDIPEGYSVSREKKERFSLILESASTNQTSMYLCASSWTAADTQYFGPGTRLTVL.